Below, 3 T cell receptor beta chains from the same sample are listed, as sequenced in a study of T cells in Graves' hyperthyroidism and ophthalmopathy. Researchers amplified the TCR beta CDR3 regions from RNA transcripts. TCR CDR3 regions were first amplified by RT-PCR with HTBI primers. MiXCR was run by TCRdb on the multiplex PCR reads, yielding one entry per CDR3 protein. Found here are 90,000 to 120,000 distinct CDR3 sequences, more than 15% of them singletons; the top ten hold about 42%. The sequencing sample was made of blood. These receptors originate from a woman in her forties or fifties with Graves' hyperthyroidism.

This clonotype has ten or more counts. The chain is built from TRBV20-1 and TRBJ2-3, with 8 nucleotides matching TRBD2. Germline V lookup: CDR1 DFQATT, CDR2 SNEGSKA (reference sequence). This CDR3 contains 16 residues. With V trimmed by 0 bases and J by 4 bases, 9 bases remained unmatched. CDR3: CSARDSSGLVSDTQYF. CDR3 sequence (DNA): TGCAGTGCTAGAGACTCATCGGGACTAGTCTCAGATACGCAGTATTTT.

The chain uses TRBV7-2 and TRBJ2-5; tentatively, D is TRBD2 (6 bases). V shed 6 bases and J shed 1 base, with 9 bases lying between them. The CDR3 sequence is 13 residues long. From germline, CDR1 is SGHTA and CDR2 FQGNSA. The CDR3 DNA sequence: TGTGCCAGCAGGCGGGGAGTCCAAGAGACCCAGTACTTC. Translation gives CASRRGVQETQYF.

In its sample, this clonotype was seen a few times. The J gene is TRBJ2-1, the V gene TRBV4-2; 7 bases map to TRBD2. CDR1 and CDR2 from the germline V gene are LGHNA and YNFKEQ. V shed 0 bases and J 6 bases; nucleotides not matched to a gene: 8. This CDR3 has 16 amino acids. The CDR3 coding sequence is TGTGCCAGCAGCCAAGATTGGGCTAGCGGTGGCAATGAGCAGTTCTTC. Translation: CASSQDWASGGNEQFF.